The clone carrying this TCR beta chain was seen a handful of times. The antigen is unknown. This CDR3 has 13 amino acids. The ends were cut back, 3 bases at V and 2 bases at J, with 8 bases in the middle. This sample was included in a study of T cells after yellow fever vaccination. General study results and limits: Overall, a small share of clonotypes was seen in both CD4 and CD8 compartments.

TCRdb recomputed calls from the 5' RACE reads with MiXCR, one row per CDR3 protein. The sample includes almost 600,000 distinct CDR3 sequences, roughly 14% of them seen just once. The specimen was PBMCs, collected on the day of the yellow fever booster vaccination. This clonotype originated in a man younger than 40 who received the YFV17D yellow fever vaccine. This sequence joins TRBV23-1 and TRBJ2-7; no clear D gene. TRBV23-1 counts as an open reading frame of uncertain function. The CDR3: CASSHWDPYEQYF. Written as DNA, the CDR3 is TGCGCCAGCAGTCACTGGGATCCCTACGAGCAGTACTTC.